This is a list of T cell receptor beta chains from one sample in a study of a mutant IDH1 vaccine in newly diagnosed glioma. Their specific antigens are unknown. Measured with immunoSEQ multiplex PCR; TCRdb has only the in-frame clones, and not every one. The repertoire includes about 53,000 clones, roughly 80% of them detected once, and 3.1% sits in the top ten. The material sequenced was PBMCs, taken from a glioma patient whose treatment included an IDH1 peptide vaccine. Receptor source: a woman younger than 30 with glioma. Some clones in this sample may be carry-over from other donors' samples. The CDR3 runs from the conserved cysteine through the conserved F or W. A D gene is named only where the DNA matches it firmly. Size values are once, few and many counts, or a class for expanded clones, and some rows have none.

CASSRTDGGRTEAFF,TGTGCCAGCAGCCGCACGGACGGCGGGCGCACTGAAGCTTTCTTT,.,TRBJ1-1,.,TRBV7-8
CASSCSAGGTRNSPLHF,TGTGCCAGCAGCTGTAGCGCGGGGGGAACGAGAAATTCACCCCTCCACTTT,.,TRBJ1-6,.,TRBV7-9
CASSPPRGGPLHF,TGTGCCAGCAGCCCCCCCAGGGGCGGACCCCTCCACTTT,few,TRBJ1-6,.,TRBV5-4
CASSEVRGGGYTF,TGTGCCAGCAGTGAAGTAAGAGGGGGAGGCTACACCTTC,.,TRBJ1-2,.,TRBV2
CASSGQAIYGYTF,TGTGCCAGCAGTGGACAGGCTATCTATGGCTACACCTTC,.,TRBJ1-2,TRBD1,TRBV5-6
CASSPGQHAYEQYF,TGTGCCAGCAGCCCCGGACAGCACGCCTACGAGCAGTACTTC,few,TRBJ2-7,.,TRBV5-6
CASSPSTGGEQYF,TGTGCCAGCTCACCATCGACAGGGGGCGAGCAGTACTTC,.,TRBJ2-7,TRBD1,TRBV18
CASSSGQDANYGYTF,TGTGCCAGCAGCTCGGGACAGGACGCTAACTATGGCTACACCTTC,.,TRBJ1-2,TRBD1,TRBV7-9
CASSSYLAGGSSTDTQYF,TGCGCCAGCAGCTCCTATCTAGCGGGGGGTTCTAGCACAGATACGCAGTATTTT,.,TRBJ2-3,TRBD2,TRBV5-1
CASSIPRPRTEAFF,TGTGCCAGTAGTATCCCCCGACCCCGCACTGAAGCTTTCTTT,.,TRBJ1-1,.,TRBV19
CASNRLSGGTEAFF,TGTGCCAGCAACCGGCTCTCGGGGGGAACTGAAGCTTTCTTT,few,TRBJ1-1,.,TRBV6-1
CASSYGQGDNEKLFF,TGTGCCAGCAGTTACGGACAGGGAGATAATGAAAAACTGTTTTTT,.,TRBJ1-4,TRBD1,TRBV6-5
CASSPRNNSPLHF,TGTGCCAGCAGCCCTCGGAACAATTCACCCCTCCACTTT,once,TRBJ1-6,.,TRBV7-9
CASSMRQGGTTEAFF,TGCGCCAGCAGCATGCGACAGGGAGGGACCACTGAAGCTTTCTTT,.,TRBJ1-1,TRBD1,TRBV5-1
CASRGVANTGELFF,TGCGCCAGCCGGGGGGTAGCGAACACCGGGGAGCTGTTTTTT,.,TRBJ2-2,TRBD2,TRBV4-3
CAISESLGELFF,TGTGCCATCAGTGAGTCGCTCGGGGAGCTGTTTTTT,.,TRBJ2-2,.,TRBV10-3
CASSPIHETEAFF,TGTGCCAGCTCACCGATACACGAGACTGAAGCTTTCTTT,.,TRBJ1-1,.,TRBV18
CASSLREVGISDTQYF,TGCGCCAGCAGCTTGCGCGAAGTTGGGATATCGGATACGCAGTATTTT,.,TRBJ2-3,.,TRBV5-1
CASSFQGGTEAFF,TGTGCCAGCAGCTTTCAGGGTGGCACTGAAGCTTTCTTT,few,TRBJ1-1,.,TRBV5-4
CASSPGQGVSGANVLTF,TGCGCCAGCAGTCCGGGACAAGGAGTCTCTGGGGCCAACGTCCTGACTTTC,.,TRBJ2-6,.,TRBV10-1
CASSLGGRASGNTIYF,TGTGCCAGCAGCTTGGGGGGGCGCGCCTCTGGAAACACCATATATTTT,.,TRBJ1-3,.,TRBV7-9
CASSTRTGVEKLFF,TGTGCCAGCAGCACCCGGACAGGGGTTGAAAAACTGTTTTTT,few,TRBJ1-4,TRBD1,TRBV7-8
CASSSRQDGGTEAFF,TGCGCCAGCAGCTCCCGACAGGACGGTGGGACTGAAGCTTTCTTT,.,TRBJ1-1,.,TRBV5-1
CATSAQGERIYGYTF,TGTGCCACCAGCGCGCAGGGGGAGAGAATCTATGGCTACACCTTC,once,TRBJ1-2,TRBD1,TRBV15
CATSSDRGLRQPQHF,TGTGCCACCAGCAGCGACAGGGGGCTGCGTCAGCCCCAGCATTTT,.,TRBJ1-5,TRBD1,TRBV15
CASSITGSYGYTF,TGTGCCAGTAGTATCACAGGGTCCTATGGCTACACCTTC,.,TRBJ1-2,.,TRBV19
CASSVGGTGGAYEQYF,TGTGCCAGCAGCGTAGGAGGGACAGGGGGCGCATACGAGCAGTACTTC,.,TRBJ2-7,TRBD1,TRBV9
CAGRGGVGSSTDTQYF,TGCGCCGGACGAGGGGGAGTGGGGTCTAGCACAGATACGCAGTATTTT,.,TRBJ2-3,.,TRBV10-2
CASSLGGRRTDTQYF,TGTGCCAGCAGCTTAGGCGGGAGAAGGACAGATACGCAGTATTTT,.,TRBJ2-3,TRBD2,TRBV7-3
CASSLGSSEQYF,TGTGCCAGCAGCTTAGGGAGCTCCGAGCAGTACTTC,.,TRBJ2-7,.,TRBV13
CASSFPAEYGYTF,TGTGCCAGCAGCTTCCCAGCAGAGTATGGCTACACCTTC,once,TRBJ1-2,.,TRBV5-4
CASKPPDRGGKNGYTF,TGTGCCAGCAAGCCCCCGGACAGGGGGGGGAAGAATGGCTACACCTTC,.,TRBJ1-2,TRBD1,TRBV5-6
CASSDSSGGANEQFF,TGTGCCAGCAGTGACTCTAGCGGGGGGGCCAATGAGCAGTTCTTC,few,TRBJ2-1,TRBD2,TRBV6-4
CASSPPGGLAGDGFEQFF,TGTGCCAGCAGCCCCCCCGGGGGGCTAGCGGGAGATGGGTTTGAGCAGTTCTTC,.,TRBJ2-1,TRBD2,TRBV7-9
CASTQGQGGHEQYF,TGTGCCAGCACACAGGGACAGGGTGGCCACGAGCAGTACTTC,few,TRBJ2-7,TRBD1,TRBV6-1
CASKMANSNQPQHF,TGTGCCTCCAAGATGGCAAATAGCAATCAGCCCCAGCATTTT,.,TRBJ1-5,.,TRBV6-1
CSAIFGETQYF,TGCAGCGCCATCTTCGGGGAGACCCAGTACTTC,.,TRBJ2-5,.,TRBV29-1
CASGGGRGETQYF,TGTGCCAGCGGTGGCGGTCGGGGAGAGACCCAGTACTTC,.,TRBJ2-5,.,TRBV2
CASSSQTSYEQYF,TGTGCCAGCAGCTCTCAAACCTCCTACGAGCAGTACTTC,.,TRBJ2-7,.,TRBV7-9
CASSLGGTGRSSGNTIYF,TGCGCCAGCAGCTTGGGGGGGACAGGCCGCAGCTCTGGAAACACCATATATTTT,.,TRBJ1-3,TRBD1,TRBV5-1
CASSEFSYKKNTEAFF,TGTGCCAGCAGTGAATTCAGTTACAAGAAGAACACTGAAGCTTTCTTT,.,TRBJ1-1,.,TRBV25-1
CASRGTAGNTIYF,TGTGCCAGCAGGGGGACAGCCGGAAACACCATATATTTT,.,TRBJ1-3,TRBD1,TRBV6-1
CAISLLRGGEAFF,TGTGCCATCAGCCTCCTCCGAGGCGGTGAAGCTTTCTTT,.,TRBJ1-1,.,TRBV10-3
CASGYSPLHF,TGTGCCAGCGGTTATTCACCCCTCCACTTT,.,TRBJ1-6,.,TRBV6-6
CASRKRETSALSYNEQFF,TGTGCCAGTAGAAAGAGAGAGACTAGCGCTTTATCCTACAATGAGCAGTTCTTC,.,TRBJ2-1,TRBD2,TRBV19